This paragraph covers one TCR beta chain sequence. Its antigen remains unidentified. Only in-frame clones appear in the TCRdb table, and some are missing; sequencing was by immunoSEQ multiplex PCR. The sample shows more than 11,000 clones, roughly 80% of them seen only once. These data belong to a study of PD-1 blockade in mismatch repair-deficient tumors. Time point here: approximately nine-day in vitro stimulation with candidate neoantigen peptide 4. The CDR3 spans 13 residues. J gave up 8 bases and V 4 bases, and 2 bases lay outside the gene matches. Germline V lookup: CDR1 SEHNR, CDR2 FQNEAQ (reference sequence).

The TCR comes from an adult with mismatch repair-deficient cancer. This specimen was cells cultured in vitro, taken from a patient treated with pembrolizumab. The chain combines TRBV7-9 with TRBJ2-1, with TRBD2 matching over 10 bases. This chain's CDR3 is CASSSSGSHEQFF. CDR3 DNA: TGTGCCAGCAGCTCTAGCGGGAGCCATGAGCAGTTCTTC.